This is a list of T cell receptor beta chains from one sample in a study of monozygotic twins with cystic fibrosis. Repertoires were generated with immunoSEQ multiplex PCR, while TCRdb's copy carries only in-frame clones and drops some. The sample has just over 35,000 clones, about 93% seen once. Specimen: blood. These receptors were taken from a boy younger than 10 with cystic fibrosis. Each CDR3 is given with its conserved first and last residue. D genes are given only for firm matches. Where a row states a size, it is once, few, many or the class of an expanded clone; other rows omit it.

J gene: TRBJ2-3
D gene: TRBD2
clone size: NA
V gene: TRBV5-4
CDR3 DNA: TGTGCCAGCAGCTTCGGACTAGCGGGGGGTCCGCCAGATACGCAGTATTTT
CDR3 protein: CASSFGLAGGPPDTQYF

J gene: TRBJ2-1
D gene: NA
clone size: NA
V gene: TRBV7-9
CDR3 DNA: TGTGCCAGCAGCCCCCGCTCCACCCTGCATCCTCAGCAGTTCTTC
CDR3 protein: CASSPRSTLHPQQFF

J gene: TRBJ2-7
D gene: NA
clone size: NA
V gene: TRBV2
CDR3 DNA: TGTGCCAACAAGGCCGGCGTCTACGAGCAGTACTTC
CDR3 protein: CANKAGVYEQYF

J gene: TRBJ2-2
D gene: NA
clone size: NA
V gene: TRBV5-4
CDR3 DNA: TGTGCCAGCAGCTTTCCCCAGGGGAGGAACACCGGGGAGCTGTTTTTT
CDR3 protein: CASSFPQGRNTGELFF

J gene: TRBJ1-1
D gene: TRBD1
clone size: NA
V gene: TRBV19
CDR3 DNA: TGTGCCAGTAGTACACAGGGGGCTGGGACTGAAGCTTTCTTT
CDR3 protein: CASSTQGAGTEAFF

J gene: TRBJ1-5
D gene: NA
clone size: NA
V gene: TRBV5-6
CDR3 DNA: TGTGCCAGCAGCTTGGCAGGGCCCTATAGCAATCAGCCCCAGCATTTT
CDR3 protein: CASSLAGPYSNQPQHF

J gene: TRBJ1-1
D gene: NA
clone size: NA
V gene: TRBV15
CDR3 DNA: TGTGCCACCAGCAGAGATCCTGGAACATTGAACACTGAAGCTTTCTTT
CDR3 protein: CATSRDPGTLNTEAFF

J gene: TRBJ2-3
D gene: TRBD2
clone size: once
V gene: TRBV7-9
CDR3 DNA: TGTGCCAGCAGCTTAGTTATGGCAGCGGGGGGGCGCGCAGATACGCAGTATTTT
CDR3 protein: CASSLVMAAGGRADTQYF

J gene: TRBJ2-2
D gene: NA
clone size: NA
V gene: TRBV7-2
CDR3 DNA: TGTGCCACGAGGACAGCACCATCCGGGGAGCTGTTTTTT
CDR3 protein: CATRTAPSGELFF

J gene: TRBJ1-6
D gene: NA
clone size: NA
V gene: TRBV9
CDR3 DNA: TGTGCCAGCAACCCAGGACAGCCGAATTCACCCCTCCACTTT
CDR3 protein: CASNPGQPNSPLHF

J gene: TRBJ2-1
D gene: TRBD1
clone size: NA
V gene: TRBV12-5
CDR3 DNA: TGTGCTAGTGGTTTGGTATTGGGGACAGGAGGCTACAATGAGCAGTTCTTC
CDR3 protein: CASGLVLGTGGYNEQFF

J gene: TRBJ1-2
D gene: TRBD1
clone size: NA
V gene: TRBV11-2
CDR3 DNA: TGTGCCAGCAGCTTAGGCCAGACAGGGGACCTGAGGGGCTACACCTTC
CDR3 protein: CASSLGQTGDLRGYTF

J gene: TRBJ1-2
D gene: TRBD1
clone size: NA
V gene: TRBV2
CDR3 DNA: TGTGCCAGCAGTGGGGACAGGGCAAAAGGACTAGGCTATGGCTACACCTTC
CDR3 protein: CASSGDRAKGLGYGYTF

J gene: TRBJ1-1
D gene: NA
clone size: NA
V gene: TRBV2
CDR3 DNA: TGTGCCAGCAGTGAAAGGGGCTTAAACACTGAAGCTTTCTTT
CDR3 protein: CASSERGLNTEAFF

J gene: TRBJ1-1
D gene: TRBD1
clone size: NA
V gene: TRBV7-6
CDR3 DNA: TGTGCCAGCAGGCAGGGGGCCGAAGCTTTCTTT
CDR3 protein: CASRQGAEAFF

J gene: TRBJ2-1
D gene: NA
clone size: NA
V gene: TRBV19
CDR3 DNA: TGTGCCAGTAGTATTCTAAAGGGGTCTGAGCAGTTCTTC
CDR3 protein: CASSILKGSEQFF

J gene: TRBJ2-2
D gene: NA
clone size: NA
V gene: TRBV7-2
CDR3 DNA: TGTGCCAGCAGCTCCGTCAGCGGCACCGGGGAGCTGTTTTTT
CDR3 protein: CASSSVSGTGELFF

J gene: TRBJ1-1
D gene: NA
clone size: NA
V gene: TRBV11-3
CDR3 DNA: TGTGCCAGCAGCTTAGATACGGTCACTGAAGCTTTCTTT
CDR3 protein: CASSLDTVTEAFF

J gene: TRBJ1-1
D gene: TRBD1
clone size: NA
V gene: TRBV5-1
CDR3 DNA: TGCGCCAGCAGCTTGGGAGACAGGGGAGGGGACACTGAAGCTTTCTTT
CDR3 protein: CASSLGDRGGDTEAFF

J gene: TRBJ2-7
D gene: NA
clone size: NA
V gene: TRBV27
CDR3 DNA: TGTGCCAGCAGTTTTTCGGACAGCCCCTACGAGCAGTACTTC
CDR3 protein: CASSFSDSPYEQYF

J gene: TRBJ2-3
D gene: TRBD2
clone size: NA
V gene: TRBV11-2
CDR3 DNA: TGTGCCAGCAGCTTATCACTAGCGGGGGTGCCAGATACGCAGTATTTT
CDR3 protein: CASSLSLAGVPDTQYF

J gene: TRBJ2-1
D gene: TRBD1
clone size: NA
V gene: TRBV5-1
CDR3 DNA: TGCGCCAGCAGCTTAATACAGGGGTACAATGAGCAGTTCTTC
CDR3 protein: CASSLIQGYNEQFF

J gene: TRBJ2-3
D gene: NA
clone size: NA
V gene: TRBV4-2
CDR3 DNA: TGTGCCAGCAGCCAAGCCAGCCTTCCTAGCGCCCACACAGATACGCAGTATTTT
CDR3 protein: CASSQASLPSAHTDTQYF

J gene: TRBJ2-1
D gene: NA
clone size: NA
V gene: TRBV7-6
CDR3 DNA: TGTGCCAGCAGCTTAGTCGGGCCCTACAATGAGCAGTTCTTC
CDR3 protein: CASSLVGPYNEQFF